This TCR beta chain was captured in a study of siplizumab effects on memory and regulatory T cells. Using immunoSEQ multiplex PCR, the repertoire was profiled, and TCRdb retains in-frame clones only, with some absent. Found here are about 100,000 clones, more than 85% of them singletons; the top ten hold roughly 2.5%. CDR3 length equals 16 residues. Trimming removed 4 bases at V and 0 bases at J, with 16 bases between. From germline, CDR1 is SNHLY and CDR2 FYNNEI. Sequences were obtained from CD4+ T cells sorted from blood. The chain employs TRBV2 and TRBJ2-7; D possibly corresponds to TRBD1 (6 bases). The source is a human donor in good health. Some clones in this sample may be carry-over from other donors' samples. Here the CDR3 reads CASSGGPGPNSYEQYF. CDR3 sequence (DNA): TGTGCCAGCAGTGGGGGGCCAGGCCCAAACTCCTACGAGCAGTACTTC.